This T cell receptor beta chain is drawn from a study of Ad26.COV2.S vaccination and SARS-CoV-2 variants. Trimming pared 1 base from V and 2 bases from J, leaving 8 bases between. The CDR3 covers 14 residues. The germline V gene has CDR1 KGHSH and CDR2 LQKENI. The treatment denotes: roughly 18 received Ad26.COV2.S at low or high dose, single or two shots; 5 received placebo; per-sample allocation not given. Sampling took place 63 days after the first vaccine or placebo injection. An adult of 18-55 years in Boston served as donor. Assay: immunoSEQ multiplex PCR; the TCRdb copy retains only in-frame clones and omits some. The sample records hundreds of thousands of clones, approximately 90% being singletons.

The sequencing here drew on peripheral blood, taken in a trial of Ad26.COV2.S vaccine versus placebo. The sequence came from a person between 18 and 65 years old who received the Ad26.COV2.S COVID-19 vaccine or a placebo. The rearrangement joins TRBV18 to TRBJ2-5, with a possible D match to TRBD2 (5 bases). The CDR3 loop is CASSPLPGQETQYF. The CDR3 DNA is TGTGCCAGCTCACCACTTCCGGGGCAAGAGACCCAGTACTTC.